This entry is about one TCR beta chain. This sample also contains other DNA sequences that code for the same CDR3. The data are from a study of blood T cell repertoires in COVID-19. On the study more broadly: Acute and convalescent COVID-19 specimens originated in the United States, Italy and Spain.

Data came from immunoSEQ multiplex PCR; TCRdb stores just in-frame clones and leaves some out. The table lists 48,000 or so clones, roughly 88% of them singletons. V lost 5 bases to trimming and J lost 4 bases, with 14 bases between them. Germline CDR1 and CDR2: SQVTM and ANQGSEA. The CDR3 runs to 13 residues. Sequenced sample: peripheral blood. This receptor was identified in a human donor in a cohort sampled during active COVID-19. The V and J genes are TRBV29-1 and TRBJ1-1, with D tentatively TRBD1 (6 bases). The chain's CDR3 is CSVPSGVGTEAFF. CDR3 sequence (DNA): TGCAGCGTTCCCTCAGGGGTAGGCACTGAAGCTTTCTTT.